The entry below describes one T cell receptor (beta chain). Germline CDR1 is MNHEY and CDR2 is SVGEGT. This CDR3 spans 15 amino acids. With 5 bases removed from V and 3 bases from J, the gap between germline ends came to 17 bases. These data come from a study of blood T cell repertoires in COVID-19. Study-wide context: Whether acute or convalescent, the COVID-19 samples came from the United States, Italy and Spain. Sample material is recorded as cDNA or gDNA derived from T cells, B-cell-depleted T cells, or PBMCs.

The authors' processing: Reference gene primer amplification in the assay estimated nucleated cell counts. The protocol was immunoSEQ multiplex PCR, while the TCRdb copy is restricted to in-frame clones and leaves out a portion. For V, J and clone size, that table is used; D and trimming come from the DNA. Of more than 95,000 clones in the sample, 82% are singletons; the top ten hold roughly 18%. The chain uses TRBV6-2 or TRBV6-3 and TRBJ2-7; D is perhaps TRBD1 (6 bases). The source is a man older than 75 with acute or convalescent COVID-19. The source material was peripheral blood. The CDR3 sequence is CASSDPQGIRYEQYF. Here the CDR3 DNA reads TGTGCCAGCAGTGATCCACAGGGAATACGCTACGAGCAGTACTTC.